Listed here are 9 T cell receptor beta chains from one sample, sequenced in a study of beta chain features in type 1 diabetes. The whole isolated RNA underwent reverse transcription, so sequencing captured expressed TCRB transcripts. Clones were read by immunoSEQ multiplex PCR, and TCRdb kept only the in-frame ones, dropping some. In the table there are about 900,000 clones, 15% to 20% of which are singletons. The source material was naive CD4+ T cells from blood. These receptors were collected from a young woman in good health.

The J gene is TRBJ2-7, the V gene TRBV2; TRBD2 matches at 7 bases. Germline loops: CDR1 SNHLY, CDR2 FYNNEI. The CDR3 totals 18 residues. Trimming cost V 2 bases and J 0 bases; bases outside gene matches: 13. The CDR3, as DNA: TGTGCCAGCAGTGAAAGTGTGGGGCTAGCGGCGAGCTCCTACGAGCAGTACTTC. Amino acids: CASSESVGLAASSYEQYF.

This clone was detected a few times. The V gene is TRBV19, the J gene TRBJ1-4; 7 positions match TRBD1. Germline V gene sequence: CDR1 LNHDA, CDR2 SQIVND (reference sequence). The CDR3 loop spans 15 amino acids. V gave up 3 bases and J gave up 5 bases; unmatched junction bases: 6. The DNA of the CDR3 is TGTGCCAGTAGTATTCTGGACAGGAAGAATGAAAAACTGTTTTTT. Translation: CASSILDRKNEKLFF.

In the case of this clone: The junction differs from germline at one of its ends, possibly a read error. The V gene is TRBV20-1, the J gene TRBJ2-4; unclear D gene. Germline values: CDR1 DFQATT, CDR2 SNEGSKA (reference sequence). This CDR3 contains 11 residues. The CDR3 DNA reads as TGCAGTGCTAGAGATTCTGACCGAAAGGCCTTC. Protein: CSARDSDRKAF.

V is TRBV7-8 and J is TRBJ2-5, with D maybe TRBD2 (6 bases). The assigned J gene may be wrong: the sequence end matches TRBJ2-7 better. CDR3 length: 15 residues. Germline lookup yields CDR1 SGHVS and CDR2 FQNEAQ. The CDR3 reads CASSLRGGTHYEQYF. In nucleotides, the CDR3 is TGTGCCAGCAGCTTAAGAGGCGGGACGCACTACGAGCAGTACTTC.

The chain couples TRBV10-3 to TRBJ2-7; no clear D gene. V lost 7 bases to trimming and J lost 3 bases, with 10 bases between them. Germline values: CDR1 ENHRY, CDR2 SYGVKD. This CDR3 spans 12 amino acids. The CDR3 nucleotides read TGTGCCATCAACGCGCCGGGCTACGAGCAGTACTTC. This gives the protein CAINAPGYEQYF.

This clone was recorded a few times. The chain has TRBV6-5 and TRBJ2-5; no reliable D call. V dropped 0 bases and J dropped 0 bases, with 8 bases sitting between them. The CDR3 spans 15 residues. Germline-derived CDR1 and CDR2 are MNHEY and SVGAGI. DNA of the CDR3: TGTGCCAGCAGTTACTCGAGTACTTACCAAGAGACCCAGTACTTC. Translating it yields CASSYSSTYQETQYF.

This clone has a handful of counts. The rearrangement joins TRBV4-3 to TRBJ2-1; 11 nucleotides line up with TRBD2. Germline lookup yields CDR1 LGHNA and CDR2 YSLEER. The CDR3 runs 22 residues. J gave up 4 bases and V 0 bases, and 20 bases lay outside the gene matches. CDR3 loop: CASSQDRPVGGGGTSGYNEQFF. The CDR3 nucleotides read TGCGCCAGCAGCCAAGATAGACCAGTTGGGGGTGGAGGGACTAGCGGATACAATGAGCAGTTCTTC.

CDR3 bases: TGTGCCAGCAGCTTATTAGGGATCTCGAATGAAAAACTGTTTTTT. Translated, it gives CASSLLGISNEKLFF. This chain joins TRBV11-2 and TRBJ1-4; D is ambiguous. V was shortened by 2 bases and J by 5 bases, with 12 bases between the two germline ends. Germline CDR1 is SGHAT and CDR2 is FQNNGV. The CDR3 has 15 amino acids.

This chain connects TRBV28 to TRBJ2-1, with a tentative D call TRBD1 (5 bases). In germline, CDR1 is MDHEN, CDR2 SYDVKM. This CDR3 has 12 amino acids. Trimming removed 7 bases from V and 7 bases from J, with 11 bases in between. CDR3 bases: TGTGCCAGCAATTGGGGCGAGAATGAGCAGTTCTTC. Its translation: CASNWGENEQFF.